Shown below are 17 T cell receptor beta chains from a single sample sequenced in a study of molecular identifiers for immune sequencing clone quantification. Via MiXCR, TCRdb re-called the PCR reads, giving one row per CDR3 protein. The sample carries about 97,000 distinct CDR3 sequences, around 30% recorded once. The specimen was naive CD8+ T cells from blood, with Jurkat cell RNA spiked in. Subset denoted: FACS-sorted CD8+CD4-CCR7+CD45RA+ naive T cells. These receptor sequences come from a human donor in good health. Some libraries in this study had Jurkat cell RNA spiked in.

The chain recombines TRBV4-1 with TRBJ2-3; D ambiguous. Germline V gene sequence: CDR1 MGHRA, CDR2 YSYEKL. The CDR3 is 16 residues long. V lost 6 bases to trimming and J lost 2 bases, with 18 bases between them. The CDR3 loop is CASRCDATWVTDTQYF. Written as DNA, the CDR3 is TGCGCCAGCAGGTGTGATGCAACCTGGGTCACAGATACGCAGTATTTT.

This clonotype was counted between two and nine times. The J gene is TRBJ2-1, the V gene TRBV19, with 8 bases lining up with TRBD2. V lost 6 bases and J lost 0; bases outside the gene matches: 4. CDR3 length: 15 residues. Germline loops: CDR1 LNHDA, CDR2 SQIVND (reference sequence). The CDR3 is CASSISGSSYNEQFF. CDR3 sequence (DNA): TGTGCCAGTAGCATCAGCGGGAGCTCCTACAATGAGCAGTTCTTC.

Details on this clonotype: A much more abundant neighbour one base away suggests this may be a read error. J is TRBJ2-7 and V is TRBV29-1; TRBD1 agrees at 7 bases. Germline CDR1 is SQVTM and CDR2 is ANQGSEA. CDR3 length: 12 amino acids. V shed 7 bases, J shed 7 bases, and the junction held 10 bases outside the gene matches. The CDR3 spells CSGEAGGSEQYF. As DNA, the CDR3 is TGCAGCGGTGAGGCAGGGGGTTCGGAGCAGTACTTC.

The chain couples TRBV11-2 to TRBJ2-2; D unresolved. Germline V CDR1 and CDR2: SGHAT, FQNNGV. CDR3 length: 19 amino acids. The V end was cut by 5 bases, the J end by 1 base, with 23 bases between. As DNA, the CDR3 is TGTGCCAGCAGCCAAGACCCTTTCCGGGCCGAAGAGAACACCGGGGAGCTGTTTTTT. Protein: CASSQDPFRAEENTGELFF. Full variable domain (missing parts from reference TRBV11-2 and TRBJ2-2): EAGVAQSPRYKIIEKRQSVAFWCNPISGHATLYWYQQILGQGPKLLIQFQNNGVVDDSQLPKDRFSAERLKGVDSTLKIQPAKLEDSAVYLCASSQDPFRAEENTGELFFGEGSRLTVL.

The chain joins TRBV6-5 to TRBJ1-1, with unresolved D. The CDR3 runs to 13 residues. The germline V gene encodes CDR1 MNHEY and CDR2 SVGAGI. V was clipped by 2 bases and J by 3 bases, with 7 bases between them. For the CDR3, the DNA is TGTGCCAGCAGTTACGGCTCGGACACTGAAGCTTTCTTT. Protein product: CASSYGSDTEAFF.

Regarding this clonotype: The missing conserved phenylalanine or tryptophan at the end of this CDR3 makes a read error likely. The V gene is TRBV13, the J gene TRBJ2-3, with D perhaps being TRBD1 or TRBD2 (5 bases each). CDR3 length equals 14 residues. Germline CDR1 is PRHDT and CDR2 is FYEKMQ (reference sequence). V lost 2 bases and J lost 7, with 13 bases in between. The CDR3 here is CASSLLGPRHTQYL. For the CDR3, the DNA is TGTGCCAGCAGCTTACTGGGACCGCGACATACGCAGTATCTT.

The genes are TRBV28 and TRBJ2-5, with 11 bases that match TRBD2. With 2 bases clipped from V and 1 base from J, the junction kept 12 bases outside the gene matches. This CDR3 region has 19 residues. Germline-derived CDR1 and CDR2 are MDHEN and SYDVKM. CDR3 nucleotides: TGTGCCAGCAGTTTAGGGTGGTCTAGCGGGGGGCCGATCCAAGAGACCCAGTACTTC. It translates to CASSLGWSSGGPIQETQYF.

Concerning this clonotype: The junction differs from germline at one of its ends, possibly a read error. The chain links TRBV6-2 or TRBV6-3 to TRBJ2-1, with a weak D call TRBD2 (5 bases). The germline V gene encodes CDR1 MNHEY and CDR2 SVGEGT. This CDR3 is 14 amino acids long. The CDR3 loop is CAGSYLASYNEQFF. CDR3 coding DNA: TGTGCCGGCAGTTACTTAGCGTCCTACAATGAGCAGTTCTTC.

In this sample, this clonotype turned up many times. This chain links TRBV28 with TRBJ2-3; 10 nucleotides line up with TRBD1. Germline CDR1 and CDR2: MDHEN and SYDVKM. V lost 6 bases to trimming and J lost 4 bases; unmatched junction nucleotides: 7. This CDR3 has 15 residues. In DNA form, the CDR3 reads TGTGCCAGCAGGTCCGGGACAGGGGATCCAGATACGCAGTATTTT. Its protein product is CASRSGTGDPDTQYF.

As regards this clonotype: This CDR3 is missing its conserved last phenylalanine or tryptophan, likely due to a read error. The rearrangement uses TRBV28 and TRBJ2-7; D uncertain. With 4 bases removed from V and 0 bases from J, the gap between germline ends came to 13 bases. Germline CDR1 MDHEN, CDR2 SYDVKM. CDR3 length equals 15 residues. The DNA of the CDR3 is TGTGCCAGCAGTTCCCCCACCCCGAGCTCCTACGAGCAGTACTAC. This sequence encodes CASSSPTPSSYEQYY.

This clonotype has just a few counts. J is TRBJ2-3 and V is TRBV19, with D tentatively TRBD1 (6 bases). The CDR3 runs to 15 residues. Germline V gene sequence: CDR1 LNHDA, CDR2 SQIVND (reference sequence). The germline V and J ends were trimmed by 2 bases and 2 bases, with 11 bases remaining between them. The CDR3 coding sequence is TGTGCCAGTAGTATATTCAGGGGCCTCACAGATACGCAGTATTTT. Residues: CASSIFRGLTDTQYF.

To note about this clonotype: The conserved phenylalanine or tryptophan normally closing the CDR3 is absent here, so this likely arose from a read error. The chain is built from TRBV28 and TRBJ2-1; TRBD2 is a possible D gene (5 bases). This CDR3 has 17 amino acids. The ends were cut back, 6 bases at V and 8 bases at J, with 26 bases in the middle. The germline V gene encodes CDR1 MDHEN and CDR2 SYDVKM. The CDR3 region has the DNA TGTGCCAGCAGGTCCCTAAGGGCTAGCCCTCCTGGGGATGAGCAGTTCTCC. Its translation is CASRSLRASPPGDEQFS.

A note on this clonotype: At one of its ends the junction is not consistent with the germline gene, which may arise from a read error. The CDR3 here is CASRTGTGPEAYF. The CDR3 DNA reads as TGTGCCAGCAGGACTGGGACGGGGCCTGAAGCTTACTTT. The gene calls are TRBV6-5 and TRBJ1-1, with a weak D call TRBD1 (5 bases). CDR3 length: 13 amino acids. Germline V gene lookup returns CDR1 MNHEY and CDR2 SVGAGI.

In this sample, this clonotype turned up many times. The rearrangement links TRBV28 to TRBJ2-1; a possible D gene is TRBD1 (5 bases). Germline loops: CDR1 MDHEN, CDR2 SYDVKM. This CDR3 has 16 amino acids. The germline V and J ends were trimmed by 8 bases and 0 bases, with 17 bases remaining between them. CDR3 amino acids: CASHPPTDSSYNEQFF. The CDR3 nucleotides read TGTGCCAGCCACCCTCCCACAGACAGCTCCTACAATGAGCAGTTCTTC.

Turning to this clonotype: A read error may explain this, as a much larger clone is one base away. This sequence joins TRBV2 and TRBJ2-7; 8 nucleotides line up with TRBD2. The trim removed 6 bases at V and 6 bases at J, leaving 13 bases unmatched. The length of the CDR3 is 15 residues. Germline V gene lookup returns CDR1 SNHLY and CDR2 FYNNEI. The CDR3 nucleotides read TGTGCCAGCAGCTTAACGTTGGGACTAGTCTCCGAGCAGTACTTC. It translates to CASSLTLGLVSEQYF.

This clonotype was found a few times. The gene calls are TRBV19 and TRBJ2-7, with D perhaps assigned TRBD1 or TRBD2 (5 bases each). Germline lookup yields CDR1 LNHDA and CDR2 SQIVND (reference sequence). This CDR3 contains 14 residues. V was clipped by 5 bases and J by 0 bases, with 11 bases between them. The CDR3 loop is CASSWGYPSYEQYF. CDR3 DNA: TGTGCCAGTAGTTGGGGGTACCCCTCCTACGAGCAGTACTTC.

This clonotype was counted a few times. Relative to the germline gene, one junction end is altered; a read error may explain this. The chain couples TRBV13 to TRBJ2-5; perhaps TRBD2 as D (5 bases). The CDR3 consists of 13 residues. Germline V gives CDR1 PRHDT, CDR2 FYEKMQ (reference sequence). CDR3: CASSRGLQEPQYF. CDR3 coding DNA: TGTGCCAGCTCCCGCGGACTCCAAGAGCCCCAGTACTTC. Using reference TRBV13 and TRBJ2-5 for the parts outside the CDR3, the full variable domain is AAGVIQSPRHLIKEKRETATLKCYPIPRHDTVYWYQQGPGQDPQFLISFYEKMQSDKGSIPDRFSAQQFSDYHSELNMSSLELGDSALYFCASSRGLQEPQYFGPGTRLLVL.